Detailed here is one T cell receptor (beta chain). TCRdb's copy holds only in-frame clones and misses some; the assay was immunoSEQ multiplex PCR. The sample records about 81,000 clones, about 81% being singletons. The source of the sample is a study of OX40 agonist ivuxolimab in advanced cancers. Study overall: Patients received ivuxolimab, an agonistic anti-OX40 (CD134) antibody.

This CDR3 is built from 14 residues. The germline V gene has CDR1 MNHNS and CDR2 SASEGT. Unmatched junction bases numbered 6, after V lost 7 bases and J lost 2 bases. This sequence originates from an adult with an advanced solid tumor such as melanoma, head and neck, liver or kidney cancer. V and J are TRBV6-1 and TRBJ1-2; the match to TRBD1 covers 8 bases. The source was CD4+ or CD8+ T cells sorted from blood, collected in a trial of the OX40 agonist ivuxolimab. The CDR3 sequence is CASISGDRNYGYTF. The CDR3 bases are TGTGCCAGCATTTCAGGGGACAGGAACTATGGCTACACCTTC.